The next 6 T cell receptor beta chains were all read from a single sample in a study of blood T cell repertoires in COVID-19. Clones were read by immunoSEQ multiplex PCR, and TCRdb kept only the in-frame ones, dropping some. This sample yields around 200,000 clones, of which around 83% are seen a single time; 8.6% belongs to the top ten. The sequenced sample consisted of peripheral blood. All receptors derive from a man between 40 and 49 years old with active or convalescent COVID-19.

This rearrangement joins TRBV6-5 to TRBJ1-5, with D hard to call. Trimming pared 0 bases from V and 4 bases from J, leaving 7 bases between. Germline-derived CDR1 and CDR2 are MNHEY and SVGAGI. The CDR3 runs 14 residues. The CDR3 nucleotides are TGTGCCAGCAGTTACTCGAGGCAGAATCAGCCCCAGCATTTT. Translating it yields CASSYSRQNQPQHF.

The chain uses TRBV28 and TRBJ1-2; D not certain. The V end was cut by 4 bases, the J end by 4 bases, with 7 bases between. Germline CDR1 MDHEN, CDR2 SYDVKM. The CDR3 is made up of 12 amino acids. CDR3: CASSSGSYGYTF. The DNA for the CDR3 is TGTGCCAGCAGTTCGGGATCCTATGGCTACACCTTC.

A word on this clone: A junction boundary mismatches the germline segment, possibly from a read error. V and J are TRBV29-1 and TRBJ1-4; weak D call: TRBD1 (5 bases). Germline V gene data show CDR1 as SQVTM and CDR2 as ANQGSEA. The CDR3 runs to 11 residues. CDR3 loop: CSVATSDSTSF. CDR3 coding DNA: TGCAGCGTGGCCACATCCGACAGTACTTCTTTT.

The V call is TRBV12-3 or TRBV12-4, the J call TRBJ1-5; TRBD1 matches 10 bases. Trimming cost V 5 bases and J 8 bases; bases outside gene matches: 3. This CDR3 is 13 amino acids long. DNA of the CDR3: TGTGCCAGCAGTGGGGACAGGGGAGAGCCCCAGCATTTT. Protein sequence: CASSGDRGEPQHF.

The chain couples TRBV6-6 to TRBJ2-2, with a tentative D call TRBD2 (7 bases). Trimming removed 7 bases from V and 5 bases from J, with 14 bases in between. In germline, CDR1 is MNHNY, CDR2 SVGAGI (reference sequence). The CDR3 loop spans 14 amino acids. The CDR3 reads CASTKGGGTGELFF. The CDR3 nucleotides read TGTGCCAGCACAAAAGGGGGGGGAACCGGGGAGCTGTTTTTT.

In this sample, this clone turned up a few times. The gene calls are TRBV15 and TRBJ1-1; D gene uncertain. The germline V and J ends were trimmed by 7 bases and 1 base, with 13 bases remaining between them. Germline CDR1 LNHNV, CDR2 YYDKDF (reference sequence). The CDR3 extends over 14 amino acids. The CDR3 region is CATTPRGWNTEAFF. For the CDR3, the DNA is TGTGCCACCACCCCGCGGGGATGGAACACTGAAGCTTTCTTT.